Listed here are 19 T cell receptor beta chains from one sample, sequenced in a study of cytomegalovirus exposure and HLA in healthy donors. Use of 60 Vbeta and 13 Jbeta primers characterized the PCR. Sequencing used immunoSEQ multiplex PCR; TCRdb keeps in-frame clones, though not all of them. Of just over 200,000 clones listed, roughly 80% are singletons. The sample was PBMCs. These receptors were taken from a man in his forties or fifties in good health and CMV-seronegative.

V and J are TRBV9 and TRBJ1-1; D not resolved. In germline, CDR1 is SGDLS, CDR2 YYNGEE. The CDR3 spans 13 residues. V was shortened by 0 bases and J by 1 base, with 4 bases between the two germline ends. CDR3 in DNA: TGTGCCAGCAGCGTAGAACAGAACACTGAAGCTTTCTTT. Protein sequence: CASSVEQNTEAFF.

V is TRBV15 and J is TRBJ1-5; D is perhaps TRBD1 (6 bases). The CDR3 totals 15 residues. The germline gives CDR1 LNHNV, CDR2 YYDKDF (reference sequence). With 8 bases removed from V and 0 bases from J, the gap between germline ends came to 14 bases. CDR3 loop: CATGPDSHSNQPQHF. The CDR3 nucleotides read TGTGCCACCGGACCGGACAGTCATAGCAATCAGCCCCAGCATTTT.

J is TRBJ2-7 and V is TRBV10-3, with TRBD2 identical over 14 bases. This CDR3 is 16 amino acids long. The junction had 5 bases not matched to a gene; V was cut back by 3 bases and J by 4 bases. Germline-derived CDR1 and CDR2 are ENHRY and SYGVKD. CDR3 loop: CAISDPGLAGGYEQYF. The CDR3 bases are TGTGCCATCAGTGACCCCGGACTAGCGGGAGGTTACGAGCAGTACTTC.

CDR3 amino acids: CAIRDSDTDTQYF. CDR3 nucleotide sequence: TGTGCCATCAGGGACTCTGACACAGATACGCAGTATTTT. The rearrangement links TRBV10-3 to TRBJ2-3; D might be TRBD2 (5 bases). Germline values: CDR1 ENHRY, CDR2 SYGVKD. V was clipped by 6 bases and J by 2 bases, with 9 bases between them. The CDR3 is made up of 13 amino acids.

The chain uses TRBV6-1 and TRBJ1-4; D is ambiguous. CDR1 and CDR2 (germline): MNHNS, SASEGT. The CDR3 is made up of 12 amino acids. Trimming took 3 bases from V and 7 from J, leaving 6 bases between them. The DNA of the CDR3 is TGTGCCAGCAGTGACGGTATTGAAAAACTGTTTTTT. Translating it yields CASSDGIEKLFF.

The J gene is TRBJ1-5, the V gene TRBV4-1; D not resolved. CDR1 is MGHRA and CDR2 is YSYEKL in the germline V gene. CDR3 size: 16 residues. Trimming took 0 bases from V and 1 from J, leaving 10 bases between them. CDR3 residues: CASSQDQSGSNQPQHF. In nucleotides, the CDR3 is TGCGCCAGCAGCCAAGACCAGAGCGGGAGCAATCAGCCCCAGCATTTT.

This clone was seen a handful of times. DNA for the CDR3: TGTGCCTGGGACGACGGACTTGGAGCTTTCTTT. Protein sequence: CAWDDGLGAFF. V and J are TRBV30 and TRBJ1-1; no clear D gene. This CDR3 contains 11 residues. Between the trimmed V and J ends, which lost 5 bases and 10 bases, there was a span of 14 bases. From germline, CDR1 is GTSNPN and CDR2 SVGIG (reference sequence).

The chain recombines TRBV9 with TRBJ2-1; unclear D gene. Trimming pared 0 bases from V and 0 bases from J, leaving 4 bases between. The germline gives CDR1 SGDLS, CDR2 YYNGEE. The CDR3 spans 14 residues. The DNA of the CDR3 is TGTGCCAGCAGCGTAGACGGCTCCTACAATGAGCAGTTCTTC. Translated: CASSVDGSYNEQFF.

V and J are TRBV2 and TRBJ1-1; weak D call: TRBD1 (5 bases). CDR3 length equals 14 residues. With 7 bases removed from V and 2 bases from J, the gap between germline ends came to 14 bases. Germline lookup yields CDR1 SNHLY and CDR2 FYNNEI. Here the CDR3 DNA reads TGTGCCAGCATCGACCGCGGGGGAAACACTGAAGCTTTCTTT. It is translated as CASIDRGGNTEAFF.

The V and J genes are TRBV30 and TRBJ2-5; TRBD1 is a possible D gene (5 bases). The DNA matches TRBJ2-7 better at its end, which makes the J call doubtful. The CDR3 has 12 residues. Germline CDR1 reads GTSNPN; CDR2 reads SVGIG (reference sequence). This CDR3 reads CACSYQGYEQYF. The DNA for the CDR3 is TGTGCCTGTTCTTACCAGGGCTACGAGCAGTACTTC.

This clone was seen a few times. This chain uses TRBV4-1 with TRBJ1-1, with TRBD1 matching 8 bases. The junction had 6 bases not matched to a gene; V was cut back by 0 bases and J by 3 bases. The CDR3 extends over 16 amino acids. Per the germline V gene, CDR1 is MGHRA and CDR2 is YSYEKL. CDR3 in amino acids: CASSQDSGGWDTEAFF. DNA of the CDR3: TGCGCCAGCAGCCAAGATTCAGGGGGCTGGGACACTGAAGCTTTCTTT.

V and J are TRBV6-6 and TRBJ1-1, with a tentative D call TRBD1 (5 bases). V lost 2 bases and J lost 2, with 9 bases in between. Germline-derived CDR1 and CDR2 are MNHNY and SVGAGI (reference sequence). The CDR3 runs to 14 residues. The CDR3 DNA follows: TGTGCCAGCAGTTACCAGGGCTCAAACACTGAAGCTTTCTTT. It codes for CASSYQGSNTEAFF.

In this sample, this clone turned up a few times. The chain carries TRBV4-1 and TRBJ2-2, with 7 bases that match TRBD1. Germline CDR1 reads MGHRA; CDR2 reads YSYEKL. Trimming took 4 bases from V and 3 from J; bases not matched to a gene: 5. The CDR3 consists of 15 residues. The CDR3 protein is CASSPGTAYTGELFF. CDR3 nucleotides: TGCGCCAGCAGCCCAGGGACAGCCTACACCGGGGAGCTGTTTTTT.

The J gene is TRBJ1-2, the V gene TRBV28, with 7 bases lining up with TRBD1. Germline values: CDR1 MDHEN, CDR2 SYDVKM. CDR3 length: 16 amino acids. J lost 0 bases, V lost 6 bases, and 10 bases had no gene match. In nucleotides, the CDR3 is TGTGCCAGCAGCCCGCCACCTGGGACAGCTAACTATGGCTACACCTTC. The encoded protein is CASSPPPGTANYGYTF.

With respect to this clone: The junction differs from germline at one of its ends, possibly a read error. The chain has TRBV9 and TRBJ2-2; 11 bases align to TRBD2. Looked up from germline, CDR1 is SGDLS and CDR2 is YYNGEE. The CDR3 loop spans 19 amino acids. The CDR3 is CASSVTSGRYGANTGELFF. CDR3 DNA sequence: TGTGCCAGCAGCGTTACTAGCGGGAGATACGGGGCGAATACCGGGGAGCTGTTTTTT.

The CDR3 sequence is CASSGKGQNYEQYF. DNA for the CDR3: TGTGCCAGCAGCGGGAAGGGACAGAACTACGAGCAGTACTTC. The chain links TRBV5-4 to TRBJ2-7, with 7 bases identical to TRBD1. CDR3 size: 14 residues. Trimming took 4 bases from V and 3 from J; bases not matched to a gene: 7. Germline V gives CDR1 SGHNT, CDR2 YYREEE (reference sequence).

The chain links TRBV5-1 to TRBJ2-7; maybe TRBD1 (6 bases). The germline CDR1 and CDR2 sequences are SGHRS and YFSETQ. The CDR3 consists of 14 residues. The V end was cut by 4 bases, the J end by 4 bases, with 15 bases between. The CDR3 DNA follows: TGCGCCAGCAGCGGGAGCCAGGGGACGTACGAGCAGTACTTC. It is translated as CASSGSQGTYEQYF.

J is TRBJ2-3 and V is TRBV5-1; 11 bases line up with TRBD2. Trimming removed 3 bases from V and 4 bases from J; junction bases left unmatched: 1. The CDR3 is 14 residues long. Per germline, CDR1 SGHRS and CDR2 YFSETQ. This chain's CDR3 is CASSWTSGPDTQYF. CDR3 DNA: TGCGCCAGCAGCTGGACTAGCGGGCCAGATACGCAGTATTTT.

The chain joins TRBV28 to TRBJ2-1, with 9 bases fitting TRBD1. This CDR3 contains 15 residues. Trimming took 2 bases from V and 4 from J; bases not matched to a gene: 3. Germline-derived CDR1 and CDR2 are MDHEN and SYDVKM. The CDR3 coding sequence is TGTGCCAGCAGTTTAGGAGGGACAGGGTACAATGAGCAGTTCTTC. This gives the protein CASSLGGTGYNEQFF. Full variable domain (remainder filled in from reference TRBV28 and TRBJ2-1): DVKVTQSSRYLVKRTGEKVFLECVQDMDHENMFWYRQDPGLGLRLIYFSYDVKMKEKGDIPEGYSVSREKKERFSLILESASTNQTSMYLCASSLGGTGYNEQFFGPGTRLTVL.